These 9 T cell receptor beta chains came from one sample sequenced in a study of T cells after posttransplantation cyclophosphamide. This table comes from immunoSEQ multiplex PCR, and its TCRdb copy is limited to in-frame clones, with some not included. Recorded here are roughly 26,000 clones, with no singletons, and the ten leading clones hold roughly 1.5%. The specimen was PBMCs. These receptors were obtained from a man in his forties or fifties in good health, CMV-negative, and a related stem cell transplant donor.

This clone was recorded many times. The V gene is TRBV27, the J gene TRBJ2-2; possibly TRBD2 for D (6 bases). Germline-derived CDR1 and CDR2 are MNHEY and SMNVEV (reference sequence). The CDR3 is made up of 17 amino acids. With 5 bases removed from V and 3 bases from J, the gap between germline ends came to 19 bases. CDR3 in DNA: TGTGCCAGCAGTATAGCCCTGACTAGTATAGACACCGGGGAGCTGTTTTTT. This encodes CASSIALTSIDTGELFF.

This clone has ten or more counts. V and J are TRBV7-6 and TRBJ2-7; 10 bases are shared with TRBD1. Germline values: CDR1 SGHVS, CDR2 FNYEAQ. The ends lost 5 bases at V and 5 bases at J; junction bases unmatched: 12. The length of the CDR3 is 16 residues. The CDR3 sequence is CASSQRPGQGTHEQYF. In DNA form, the CDR3 reads TGTGCCAGCAGCCAGAGACCGGGACAGGGGACCCACGAGCAGTACTTC.

At least ten counts were recorded for this clone. The chain combines TRBV4-1 with TRBJ2-1; 7 nucleotides agree with TRBD2. Germline V gives CDR1 MGHRA, CDR2 YSYEKL. The ends lost 4 bases at V and 5 bases at J; junction bases unmatched: 14. There are 17 residues in the CDR3. The chain's CDR3 is CASSRTPWRENDNEQFF. The DNA of the CDR3 is TGCGCCAGCAGCCGAACTCCCTGGCGGGAGAATGACAATGAGCAGTTCTTC.

This clone has at least ten counts. Relative to the germline gene, one junction end is altered; a read error may explain this. The chain recombines TRBV7-3 with TRBJ2-2; no clear D. The CDR3 is 13 amino acids. Germline lookup yields CDR1 SGHTA and CDR2 FQGTGA. The CDR3 bases are TGTGCCAGCAGCCTAACATTAACCGGGGAGCTGTTTTTT. Translating it yields CASSLTLTGELFF.

This clone has ten or more counts. This chain joins TRBV7-6 and TRBJ1-6; no definite D call. Germline values: CDR1 SGHVS, CDR2 FNYEAQ. This CDR3 comprises 17 residues. Trimming removed 7 bases from V and 5 bases from J, with 21 bases in between. The CDR3 loop reads CASTQRDRHRNNSPLHF. The CDR3 DNA is TGTGCCAGCACCCAGAGGGATAGGCACCGGAATAATTCACCCCTCCACTTT.

The sample holds many counts of this clone. This rearrangement joins TRBV12-5 to TRBJ2-1, with TRBD1 matching 11 bases. V lost 0 bases to trimming and J lost 7 bases; unmatched junction nucleotides: 5. The CDR3 length is 16 residues. CDR1 LGHNT and CDR2 FRNRAP come from the germline V gene. The CDR3 bases are TGTGCTAGTGGTTTGGTCGGACAGGGGGCGTGGAATGAGCAGTTCTTC. Encoded protein: CASGLVGQGAWNEQFF. Based on the CDR3 plus reference TRBV12-5 and TRBJ2-1, the full variable domain is DARVTQTPRHKVTEMGQEVTMRCQPILGHNTVFWYRQTMMQGLELLAYFRNRAPLDDSGMPKDRFSAEMPDATLATLKIQPSEPRDSAVYFCASGLVGQGAWNEQFFGPGTRLTVL.

This clone occurred many times. The rearrangement links TRBV6-5 to TRBJ2-7, with D perhaps matching TRBD2 (5 bases). The CDR3 runs 14 residues. Germline CDR1 reads MNHEY; CDR2 reads SVGAGI. V lost 7 bases and J lost 2, with 15 bases in between. The CDR3 loop is CASIRAGNPYEQYF. The CDR3, as DNA: TGTGCCAGCATCCGGGCGGGTAACCCCTACGAGCAGTACTTC.

The sample holds many counts of this clone. The chain joins TRBV9 to TRBJ2-7, with TRBD2 identical over 10 bases. Germline loops: CDR1 SGDLS, CDR2 YYNGEE. V gave up 0 bases and J gave up 6 bases; unmatched junction bases: 6. This CDR3 is 15 amino acids long. CDR3 region: CASSVGSGRAAEQYF. The CDR3 DNA is TGTGCCAGCAGCGTAGGGAGCGGGAGGGCCGCCGAGCAGTACTTC.

This clone has ten or more counts. The rearrangement joins TRBV9 to TRBJ1-2; 9 positions match TRBD1. V was pared by 4 bases and J by 8 bases, with 9 bases of the junction left unmatched. The CDR3 runs to 14 residues. Germline CDR1 reads SGDLS; CDR2 reads YYNGEE. The chain's CDR3 is CASSPSWTGDGYTF. The CDR3 region has the DNA TGTGCCAGCAGCCCTAGCTGGACAGGGGACGGCTACACCTTC.